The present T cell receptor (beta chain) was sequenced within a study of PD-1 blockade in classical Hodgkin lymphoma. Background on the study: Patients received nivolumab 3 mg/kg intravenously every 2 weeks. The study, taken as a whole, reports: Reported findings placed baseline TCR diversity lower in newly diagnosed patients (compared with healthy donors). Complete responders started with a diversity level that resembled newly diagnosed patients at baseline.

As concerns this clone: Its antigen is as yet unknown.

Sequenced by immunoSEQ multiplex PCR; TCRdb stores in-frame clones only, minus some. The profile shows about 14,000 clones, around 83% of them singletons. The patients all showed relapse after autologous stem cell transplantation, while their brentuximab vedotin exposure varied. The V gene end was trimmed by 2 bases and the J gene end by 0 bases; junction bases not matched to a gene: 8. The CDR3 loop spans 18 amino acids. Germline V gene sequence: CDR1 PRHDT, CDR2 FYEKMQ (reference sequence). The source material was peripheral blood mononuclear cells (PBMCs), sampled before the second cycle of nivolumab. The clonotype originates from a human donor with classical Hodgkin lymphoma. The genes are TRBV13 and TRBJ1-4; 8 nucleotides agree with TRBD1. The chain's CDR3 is CASSLTGGGFATNEKLFF. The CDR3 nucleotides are TGTGCCAGCAGCTTAACAGGGGGTGGGTTCGCAACTAATGAAAAACTGTTTTTT.